The 3 T cell receptor beta chains below all came from one sample that was sequenced in a study of T cell responses to AZD1222 COVID-19 vaccine (dated by TCRdb to about 2021). The sample's time point label is to be understood as: about 28 days (+/-7) after the second vaccine dose. According to the study, the label for this sample's treatment or condition signals: meningococcal conjugate vaccine given as trial control. The library came from the immunoSEQ multiplex PCR assay. The clones in this table, taken by TCRdb from immuneACCESS, are in-frame only. Not every clone is retained; where verified, under half of the shortfall comes from an unresolved V gene, and the cause of the rest is unknown. The sample includes more than 95,000 clones, with 86% observed a single time. 2.5% to 3.5% of the sample is held by the ten biggest clonotypes. This material consisted of peripheral blood, taken 28 days after the second dose of the MenACWY control vaccine. The origin of the receptors is an adult who received the MenACWY meningococcal vaccine as a control.

This chain connects TRBV2 to TRBJ1-6, with D possibly TRBD1 on 6 matching bases. The CDR3 is made up of 15 amino acids. Trimming shortened V by 3 bases and J by 9 bases, and 15 bases separated the two germline ends. The germline V gene has CDR1 SNHLY and CDR2 FYNNEI. The DNA for the CDR3 is TGTGCCAGCAGTGACGTGACCGGAGGGGGTTCACCCCTCCACTTT. As protein: CASSDVTGGGSPLHF.

The chain carries TRBV28 and TRBJ1-1; TRBD1 might be the D (5 bases). Trimming left V 11 bases short and J 2 bases short, with 9 bases between. Per the germline V gene, CDR1 is MDHEN and CDR2 is SYDVKM. The CDR3 runs 11 residues. The CDR3 spells CALGTNTEAFF. The CDR3 DNA is TGTGCCCTGGGGACTAACACTGAAGCTTTCTTT. The full variable domain, with the rest looked up from reference TRBV28 and TRBJ1-1, is DVKVTQSSRYLVKRTGEKVFLECVQDMDHENMFWYRQDPGLGLRLIYFSYDVKMKEKGDIPEGYSVSREKKERFSLILESASTNQTSMYLCALGTNTEAFFGQGTRLTVV.

The CDR3 region has the DNA TGCGCCAGCAGCCAAGAGGCGCCGGATTCCCAAGAGACCCAGTACTTC. This codes for CASSQEAPDSQETQYF. The chain recombines TRBV4-1 with TRBJ2-5; D unresolved. V lost 0 bases, J lost 1 base, and 12 bases lay in between. CDR3 length: 16 amino acids. CDR1 and CDR2 from the germline V gene are MGHRA and YSYEKL.